The rows below give T cell receptor beta chains drawn from one sample of a study of blood T cell repertoires in COVID-19. Sequencing used immunoSEQ multiplex PCR; TCRdb keeps in-frame clones, though not all of them. Here the sample spans roughly 97,000 clones, roughly nine tenths being singletons. The sequenced sample consisted of peripheral blood. The source is a human donor in a cohort sampled during active COVID-19. The CDR3 runs from the conserved cysteine through the conserved F or W. A D gene is named only where the DNA matches it firmly. A clone size is listed for some rows: how often the clone was seen (once, few, many), or a class if it is expanded.

d_call,j_call,v_call,clone_size,cdr3_nt,cdr3_aa
.,TRBJ1-3,TRBV4-1,.,TGCGCCAGCAGCCAAGGACAGAATAATGACAACACCATATATTTT,CASSQGQNNDNTIYF
.,TRBJ1-2,TRBV28,.,TGTGCCAGCAGTTTTCTTCAGGGGATGAGAGGCTACACCTTC,CASSFLQGMRGYTF
TRBD1,TRBJ1-2,TRBV5-1,.,TGCGCCAGCAGCTCTACGACAGGGGGCACAGTTGGCTACACCTTC,CASSSTTGGTVGYTF
TRBD1,TRBJ1-2,TRBV6-5,once,TGTGCCAGCAGTTACTGGGCAGGGGGCAGGCGGGATGGCTACACCTTC,CASSYWAGGRRDGYTF
TRBD1,TRBJ1-5,TRBV19,.,TGTGCCAGTAGGCCTATTCATACCGGGACAGGGGGCCGTTTATATCAGCCCCAGCATTTT,CASRPIHTGTGGRLYQPQHF
TRBD2,TRBJ2-3,TRBV2,once,TGTGCCAGCACCCAACACACCGCGGGGGGCGGGGTAACGCAGTATTTT,CASTQHTAGGGVTQYF
.,TRBJ1-6,TRBV11-2,.,TGTGCCAGCAGCTTAAATTCCCCAGTCCATAATTCACCCCTCCACTTT,CASSLNSPVHNSPLHF
TRBD2,TRBJ2-1,TRBV28,.,TGTGCCAGCAGTTTTGGTTCTGGGGGGGAAGATGAGCAGTTCTTC,CASSFGSGGEDEQFF
.,TRBJ1-1,TRBV13,once,TGTGCCAGCAGCCTGGAGACCAGTTGGAACACTGAAGCTTTCTTT,CASSLETSWNTEAFF
TRBD2,TRBJ2-3,TRBV4-1,.,TGCGCCAGCAGCCAAGAATGGCGGGAGAGGACAGATACGCAGTATTTT,CASSQEWRERTDTQYF
TRBD1,TRBJ2-6,TRBV19,.,TGTGCCAGCGGAAACCCGGGACAGGGGGAAACCCCTGGGGCCAACGTCCTGACTTTC,CASGNPGQGETPGANVLTF
TRBD2,TRBJ2-1,TRBV12-3/TRBV12-4,.,TGTGCCAGCACCCTAGCGGTCTACAATGAGCAGTTCTTC,CASTLAVYNEQFF
TRBD1,TRBJ2-1,TRBV6-5,few,TGTGCCAGCAGTTACTCCCAGGGGGCTTACAATGAGCAGTTCTTC,CASSYSQGAYNEQFF
TRBD1,TRBJ1-5,TRBV6-1,.,TGTGCCAGCAGTGAATTATTTGGGTGGGGACAGAGCAATCAGCCCCAGCATTTT,CASSELFGWGQSNQPQHF
.,TRBJ1-5,TRBV29-1,.,TGCAGCGTTGTGCCAGGAAGCAATCAGCCCCAGCATTTT,CSVVPGSNQPQHF
TRBD2,TRBJ2-7,TRBV27,.,TGTGCCAGCAGTTTTAAGGCTAGCGGGAGCTACGAGCAGTACTTC,CASSFKASGSYEQYF
TRBD1,TRBJ2-1,TRBV7-8,.,TGTGCCAGCAGCTTAGTCGGGACAGTTTACAATGAGCAGTTCTTC,CASSLVGTVYNEQFF
TRBD1,TRBJ2-3,TRBV19,.,TGTGCCAGTAGTATGGACAGGGGGCTAAATACGCAGTATTTT,CASSMDRGLNTQYF
.,TRBJ1-1,TRBV2,.,TGTGCCAGCAGTGAAGCTTGGCCGAAGAACACTGAAGCTTTCTTT,CASSEAWPKNTEAFF
.,TRBJ1-3,TRBV4-2,.,TGTGCCAGCAGCCAAGTCGTAGGGGCTGGAAACACCATATATTTT,CASSQVVGAGNTIYF
.,TRBJ1-6,TRBV15,.,TGTGCCACCAGCAGGGGCGGGGTGTCATCACCCCTCCACTTT,CATSRGGVSSPLHF
TRBD2,TRBJ2-5,TRBV13,few,TGTGCCAGCAGCCTAGCACTAGCGGGGCGCCAAGAGACCCAGTACTTC,CASSLALAGRQETQYF
.,TRBJ1-1,TRBV19,.,TGTGCCAGTAGTATAGATCGGTCCGACAATAGTAATGAAGCTTTCTTT,CASSIDRSDNSNEAFF
TRBD1,TRBJ2-3,TRBV9,.,TGTGCCAGCAGTGCCGGGACAGGGGACACAGATACGCAGTATTTT,CASSAGTGDTDTQYF
TRBD2,TRBJ2-3,TRBV24-1,.,TGTGCCACCAGTGATTTTAGCGGGGGGGCGATAGATACGCAGTATTTT,CATSDFSGGAIDTQYF
TRBD2,TRBJ2-2,TRBV11-2,.,TGTGCCAGCGGGATTCTGGGACTAGGCCCCGGGGAGCTGTTTTTT,CASGILGLGPGELFF
TRBD1,TRBJ2-7,TRBV18,once,TGTGCCAGCTCACCTGGGACAGGGGGGTCCGAGCAGTACTTC,CASSPGTGGSEQYF
TRBD1,TRBJ1-3,TRBV30,.,TGTGCCTGGAGCCGGGACAGGATCCCAACTGGAAACACCATATATTTT,CAWSRDRIPTGNTIYF
.,TRBJ1-1,TRBV3-1/TRBV3-2,.,TGTGCCAGCAGCCAAGTCTTTTTTGTGTCGTCGGGGGGCACACCAGAGGCTTTCTTT,CASSQVFFVSSGGTPEAFF
TRBD1,TRBJ2-6,TRBV19,.,TGTGCCAGTAGTCCCGGGACAGGTATCAATGGGGCCAACGTCCTGACTTTC,CASSPGTGINGANVLTF
TRBD2,TRBJ2-6,TRBV18,.,TGTGCCAGCTCACCACCGAAGGGTAGCGGGACGGATGGGGCCAACGTCCTGACTTTC,CASSPPKGSGTDGANVLTF
.,TRBJ1-2,TRBV6-5,.,TGTGCCAGCAGTACGACGGGGTTAGGAGGCTACACCTTC,CASSTTGLGGYTF
.,TRBJ1-2,TRBV5-1,.,TGCGCCAGCAGCCCATCCGGGGAGTACTATGGCTACACCTTC,CASSPSGEYYGYTF
.,TRBJ1-5,TRBV11-2,.,TGTGCCAGCAGCTTAATTTGGGGCGAATATAGCAATCAGCCCCAGCATTTT,CASSLIWGEYSNQPQHF
.,TRBJ1-1,TRBV9,.,TGTGCCAGAGAGAAAAGGAGGGGGGGCCGCCTGAACACTGAAGCTTTCTTT,CAREKRRGGRLNTEAFF
TRBD1,TRBJ2-2,TRBV9,.,TGTGCCAGCAGGGCCCAAGGGGGCAGCACCGGGGAGCTGTTTTTT,CASRAQGGSTGELFF
.,TRBJ2-2,TRBV5-1,.,TGCGCCAGCAGCTTGAGAACTCTTGACACCGGGGAGCTGTTTTTT,CASSLRTLDTGELFF
TRBD1,TRBJ1-5,TRBV5-1,few,TGCGCCAGCAGCTTAACAGGGGACAATCAGCCCCAGCATTTT,CASSLTGDNQPQHF
.,TRBJ1-3,TRBV9,.,TGTGCCAGCAGCGCGCCGGGGTCTGGAAACACCATATATTTT,CASSAPGSGNTIYF
TRBD2,TRBJ2-5,TRBV7-9,once,TGTGCCAGCAGCTTGCGCGGGGGGCGGGAGACCCAGTACTTC,CASSLRGGRETQYF
TRBD2,TRBJ2-3,TRBV2,.,TGTGCCAGCAGTCCGGAGACTAGCTTCACAGATACGCAGTATTTT,CASSPETSFTDTQYF
.,TRBJ1-5,TRBV5-1,.,TGCGCCAGCAGCAAGGACGGGGATCAGCCCCAGCATTTT,CASSKDGDQPQHF
TRBD2,TRBJ2-3,TRBV19,few,TGTGCCAGTAGTATCGGAAGCGGGGGGGCAGCAGATACGCAGTATTTT,CASSIGSGGAADTQYF
TRBD2,TRBJ2-1,TRBV15,.,TGTGCCACCAGCAGAGATCGCAGCGGGGGACGACAATACAATGAGCAGTTCTTC,CATSRDRSGGRQYNEQFF
TRBD1,TRBJ1-4,TRBV27,.,TGTGCCAGCAGAAGCACCGGGACAGGGGGCGTCGGTAATGAAAAACTGTTTTTT,CASRSTGTGGVGNEKLFF
.,TRBJ1-2,TRBV29-1,.,TGCAGCGTTGGAGGTTCCTGGGGCTACACCTTC,CSVGGSWGYTF
TRBD2,TRBJ2-7,TRBV11-2,.,TGTGCCAGCAGCCTCGGGGGGTACCCCACCGAGCAGTACTTC,CASSLGGYPTEQYF
.,TRBJ1-1,TRBV29-1,.,TGCAGCGTCCGGGACACGAGAACTGAAGCTTTCTTT,CSVRDTRTEAFF
TRBD1,TRBJ2-6,TRBV28,.,TGTGCCAGCGGGACAGGGGGCTACTTAGGCGGGGCCAACGTCCTGACTTTC,CASGTGGYLGGANVLTF
TRBD2,TRBJ2-5,TRBV3-1/TRBV3-2,.,TGTGCCAGCAGCCAAGGGGCCGGGAGGGGCCAAGAGACCCAGTACTTC,CASSQGAGRGQETQYF
TRBD1,TRBJ1-1,TRBV11-3,.,TGTGCCAGCAGCGTACAGGGGGCACACACTGAAGCTTTCTTT,CASSVQGAHTEAFF
TRBD1,TRBJ1-1,TRBV6-1,.,TGTGCCAGCAGTGCGTGGGACAGGGAACTGAACACTGAAGCTTTCTTT,CASSAWDRELNTEAFF
TRBD1,TRBJ1-6,TRBV2,.,TGTGCCAGGGCGGGACAGCCTAATTCACCCCTCCACTTT,CARAGQPNSPLHF
.,TRBJ2-3,TRBV7-2,.,TGTGCCAGCAGCTTAGTGGGACACTCCACAGATACGCAGTATTTT,CASSLVGHSTDTQYF